Below, 17 T cell receptor beta chains from the same sample are listed, as sequenced in a study of a mutant IDH1 vaccine in newly diagnosed glioma. Documented time point: week 35, safety follow-up. Vaccination comprised doses that each held 300 ug of mutant IDH1 20-mer peptide, plus topical imiquimod. Their antigens remain unidentified. Sequenced by immunoSEQ multiplex PCR; TCRdb stores in-frame clones only, minus some. The sample holds 26,000 or so clones; over 80% are singletons and the top ten take roughly 33%. Sample: PBMCs, taken from a glioma patient whose treatment included an IDH1 peptide vaccine. Receptor source: a man younger than 40 with glioma.

The chain uses TRBV6-1 and TRBJ1-1; no reliable D call. Germline lookup yields CDR1 MNHNS and CDR2 SASEGT. V lost 2 bases and J 5 bases, leaving 15 bases between the germline ends. The CDR3 sequence is 15 residues long. The CDR3 reads CASSEPRVPWTEAFF. In nucleotides, the CDR3 is TGTGCCAGCAGTGAACCGAGGGTCCCGTGGACTGAAGCTTTCTTT.

This clone occurred a few times. The CDR3 nucleotides read TGTGCCAGCAGCTTAAACAGGGGCCAACAAGAGACCCAGTACTTC. It yields the protein CASSLNRGQQETQYF. The rearrangement links TRBV5-5 to TRBJ2-5; 7 nucleotides match TRBD1. This CDR3 has 15 amino acids. Trimming removed 2 bases from V and 2 bases from J; junction bases left unmatched: 6. Per germline, CDR1 SGHKS and CDR2 YYEKEE (reference sequence). Full variable domain (remainder filled in from reference TRBV5-5 and TRBJ2-5): DAGVTQSPTHLIKTRGQQVTLRCSPISGHKSVSWYQQVLGQGPQFIFQYYEKEERGRGNFPDRFSARQFPNYSSELNVNALLLGDSALYLCASSLNRGQQETQYFGPGTRLLVL.

The chain combines TRBV2 with TRBJ1-5; D is possibly TRBD1 (5 bases). This CDR3 has 19 amino acids. V was trimmed by 2 bases and J by 0 bases, leaving 20 bases between them. The germline V gene has CDR1 SNHLY and CDR2 FYNNEI. This CDR3 is CASSELSPEGPYSNQPQHF. The CDR3 DNA is TGTGCCAGCAGTGAACTATCCCCAGAGGGACCTTATAGCAATCAGCCCCAGCATTTT. The whole variable domain, remainder taken from reference TRBV2 and TRBJ1-5, is EPEVTQTPSHQVTQMGQEVILRCVPISNHLYFYWYRQILGQKVEFLVSFYNNEISEKSEIFDDQFSVERPDGSNFTLKIRSTKLEDSAMYFCASSELSPEGPYSNQPQHFGDGTRLSIL.

The chain has TRBV19 and TRBJ2-1; 8 bases line up with TRBD1. Trimming took 10 bases from V and 8 from J; bases not matched to a gene: 13. Looked up from germline, CDR1 is LNHDA and CDR2 is SQIVND (reference sequence). The CDR3 covers 14 residues. The CDR3 bases are TGTGCCACCTGCCGGGACAGGTTACACGATGAGCAGTTCTTC. It yields the protein CATCRDRLHDEQFF.

V is TRBV4-3 and J is TRBJ2-7, with TRBD2 matching over 14 bases. CDR3 length equals 15 residues. J was trimmed by 6 bases and V by 4 bases; bases with no gene match: 5. CDR1 LGHNA and CDR2 YSLEER come from the germline V gene. DNA of the CDR3: TGCGCCAGCAGCCCGACTAGCGGGGGGGCTGCCGAGCAGTACTTC. Protein: CASSPTSGGAAEQYF.

V gene TRBV13 combines with J gene TRBJ2-1; tentative D call: TRBD2 (5 bases). The length of the CDR3 is 13 residues. With 3 bases removed from V and 6 bases from J, the gap between germline ends came to 9 bases. The germline V gene encodes CDR1 PRHDT and CDR2 FYEKMQ (reference sequence). CDR3: CASSFGLGNEQFF. The CDR3 DNA sequence: TGTGCCAGCAGCTTTGGACTCGGCAATGAGCAGTTCTTC.

The V and J genes are TRBV4-3 and TRBJ2-7; D is undetermined. The V gene's germline CDR1 is LGHNA and CDR2 YSLEER. The germline V and J ends were trimmed by 0 bases and 2 bases, with 11 bases remaining between them. The CDR3 spans 15 residues. The CDR3 is CASSQDERQPYEQYF. CDR3 bases: TGCGCCAGCAGCCAAGATGAGCGCCAACCCTACGAGCAGTACTTC.

The rearrangement joins TRBV10-3 to TRBJ2-3; perhaps TRBD2 as D (5 bases). The ends were cut back, 2 bases at V and 5 bases at J, with 11 bases in the middle. Germline V gives CDR1 ENHRY, CDR2 SYGVKD. The CDR3 has 14 residues. This CDR3 is CAISEPRAGDTQYF. CDR3 DNA: TGTGCCATCAGTGAGCCGCGGGCCGGAGATACGCAGTATTTT.

The chain is built from TRBV5-4 and TRBJ2-6, with 9 bases aligning to TRBD1. The CDR3 extends over 18 amino acids. Germline V gene data show CDR1 as SGHNT and CDR2 as YYREEE (reference sequence). J lost 2 bases, V lost 5 bases, and 11 bases had no gene match. The CDR3 DNA follows: TGTGCCAGCAGAACAGGGGGCGTTAAGGTCGCTGGGGCCAACGTCCTGACTTTC. It translates to CASRTGGVKVAGANVLTF.

The chain has TRBV7-9 and TRBJ1-2; D not resolved. V lost 5 bases and J 2 bases, leaving 27 bases between the germline ends. From germline, CDR1 is SEHNR and CDR2 FQNEAQ (reference sequence). The CDR3 is 19 residues long. CDR3 nucleotide sequence: TGTGCCAGCAGCCTCACCGAGATCCAGGTGCGTCTGCCCAACTATGGCTACACCTTC. Translated: CASSLTEIQVRLPNYGYTF.

The rearrangement uses TRBV10-1 and TRBJ1-4, with 9 bases fitting TRBD1. V shed 6 bases, J shed 7 bases, and the junction held 6 bases outside the gene matches. Per the germline V gene, CDR1 is WNHNN and CDR2 is SYGVQD (reference sequence). CDR3 length: 14 amino acids. As DNA, the CDR3 is TGCGCCAGCAGATTGGGACAGGGACGTGAAAAACTGTTTTTT. Amino acids: CASRLGQGREKLFF.

This chain joins TRBV7-9 and TRBJ2-3; D remains unclear. The CDR3 covers 12 residues. The V end was cut by 11 bases, the J end by 1 base, with 10 bases between. Germline assignment: CDR1 SEHNR and CDR2 FQNEAQ (reference sequence). The CDR3 sequence: CACGEGTDTQYF. CDR3 nucleotide sequence: TGTGCCTGTGGGGAAGGCACAGATACGCAGTATTTT.

The rearrangement uses TRBV4-1 and TRBJ1-1; 11 bases match TRBD1. The CDR3 is 14 residues long. The J segment lost 7 bases and the V segment lost 3 bases, leaving 4 bases of the junction unmatched. CDR1 is MGHRA, CDR2 YSYEKL, per germline. The CDR3 DNA reads TGCGCCAGCAGCCAGGGACAGGGGGGCCGTGAAGCTTTCTTT. Translated, it gives CASSQGQGGREAFF.

This clone appeared once. The chain uses TRBV6-1 and TRBJ1-2; TRBD1 is a possible D gene (6 bases). Germline V gene lookup returns CDR1 MNHNS and CDR2 SASEGT. The CDR3 covers 15 residues. Trimming removed 4 bases at V and 4 bases at J, with 16 bases between. CDR3 in amino acids: CASSAGQSLSYGYTF. CDR3 in DNA: TGTGCCAGCAGTGCTGGACAGTCCTTAAGCTATGGCTACACCTTC.

DNA for the CDR3: TGTGCCAGCAGCCGGGACCAGGGAACCTACGAGCAGTACTTC. As protein: CASSRDQGTYEQYF. The chain has TRBV5-4 and TRBJ2-7; D may be TRBD1 or TRBD2 (5 bases each). Trimming left V 4 bases short and J 2 bases short, with 13 bases between. The CDR3 is 14 residues long. Germline CDR1 SGHNT, CDR2 YYREEE (reference sequence).

The rearrangement links TRBV19 to TRBJ2-7; 9 nucleotides line up with TRBD2. The CDR3 has 14 residues. J lost 2 bases, V lost 1 base, and 0 bases had no gene match. CDR1 LNHDA and CDR2 SQIVND come from the germline V gene (reference sequence). This chain's CDR3 is CASSIGGRAYEQYF. The CDR3, as DNA: TGTGCCAGTAGTATAGGCGGGAGGGCCTACGAGCAGTACTTC.

The J gene is TRBJ1-4, the V gene TRBV25-1, with D maybe TRBD1 (5 bases). From germline, CDR1 is MGHDK and CDR2 SYGVNS. The length of the CDR3 is 17 residues. Trimming took off 5 bases at V and 4 bases at J, with 20 bases between the two ends. The CDR3 nucleotides read TGTGCCAGCAGTCACGCGAACCAGGGATTTCTTAATGAAAAACTGTTTTTT. Its translation: CASSHANQGFLNEKLFF.